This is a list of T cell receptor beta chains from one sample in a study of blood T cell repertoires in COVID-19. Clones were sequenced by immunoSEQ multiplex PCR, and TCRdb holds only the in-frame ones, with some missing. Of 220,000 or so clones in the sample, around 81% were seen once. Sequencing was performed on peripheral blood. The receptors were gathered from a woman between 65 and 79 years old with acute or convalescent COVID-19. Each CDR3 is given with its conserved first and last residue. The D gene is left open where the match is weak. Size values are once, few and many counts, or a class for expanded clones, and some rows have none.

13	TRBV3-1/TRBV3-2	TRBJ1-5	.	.	TGTGCCAGCAGCCAGGGGCACAATCAGCCCCAGCATTTT	CASSQGHNQPQHF
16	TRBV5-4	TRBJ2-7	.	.	TGTGCCAGCAGCTTGGGTGGTGCGGCAGTTTCCCGGGGGCAGTACTTC	CASSLGGAAVSRGQYF
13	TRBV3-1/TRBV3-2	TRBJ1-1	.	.	TGTGCCAGCAGCCAAGGCAGGAACACTGAAGCTTTCTTT	CASSQGRNTEAFF
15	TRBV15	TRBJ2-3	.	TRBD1	TGTGCCACCAGCAGACCGGGACAGATAACAGATACGCAGTATTTT	CATSRPGQITDTQYF
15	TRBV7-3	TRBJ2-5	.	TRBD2	TGTGCCAGCAGCCAATCTAGCGGAGTGGTAGAGACCCAGTACTTC	CASSQSSGVVETQYF
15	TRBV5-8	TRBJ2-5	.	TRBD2	TGTGCCAGCAGCATCCGAGCGGGAGGGGGTGAGACCCAGTACTTC	CASSIRAGGGETQYF
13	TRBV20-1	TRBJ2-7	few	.	TGCAGTGCTAGTATTTCCGGCTCCTACGAGCAGTACTTC	CSASISGSYEQYF
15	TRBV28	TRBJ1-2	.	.	TGTGCCAGCGGTACCTGGGCAGGGAGGCTTTATGGCTACACCTTC	CASGTWAGRLYGYTF
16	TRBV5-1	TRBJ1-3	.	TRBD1	TGCGCCAGCAGCCCGGACATGGACAGGGTCGGAAACACCATATATTTT	CASSPDMDRVGNTIYF
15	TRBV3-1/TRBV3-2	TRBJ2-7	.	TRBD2	TGTGCCAGCAGCCCGCTAGCGGAGCCCGCCTACGAGCAGTACTTC	CASSPLAEPAYEQYF
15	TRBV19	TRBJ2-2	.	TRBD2	TGTGCCAGTAATCCCGGACTAGCCGGCACCGGGGAGCTGTTTTTT	CASNPGLAGTGELFF
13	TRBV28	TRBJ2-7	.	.	TGTGCCAGCAGTTTGCCCCCACTATACGAGCAGTACTTC	CASSLPPLYEQYF
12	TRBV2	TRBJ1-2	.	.	TGTGCCACCAGGGGAGAGGACTATGGCTACACCTTC	CATRGEDYGYTF
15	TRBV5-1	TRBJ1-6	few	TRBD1	TGCGCCAGCAGCTTGGGGGACAGGGGGTATTCACCCCTCCACTTT	CASSLGDRGYSPLHF
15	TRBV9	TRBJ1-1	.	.	TGTGCCAGCAGCGTAATGGACAGTCTGAACACTGAAGCTTTCTTT	CASSVMDSLNTEAFF
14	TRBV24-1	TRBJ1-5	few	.	TGTGCCACCTCCCAGGTTACTAGCAATCAGCCCCAGCATTTT	CATSQVTSNQPQHF
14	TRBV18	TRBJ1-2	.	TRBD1	TGTGCCAGCTCCCCGACAGGGGGTGGATATGGCTACACCTTC	CASSPTGGGYGYTF
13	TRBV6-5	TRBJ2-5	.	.	TGTGCCAGCAGTTCGTCCTTTCAAGAGACCCAGTACTTC	CASSSSFQETQYF
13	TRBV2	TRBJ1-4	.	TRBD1	TGTGCCAGCAGGCAGGGGGCGAGTGAAAAACTGTTTTTT	CASRQGASEKLFF
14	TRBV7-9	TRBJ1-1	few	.	TGTGCCAGCAGCATGGGTCAGGTGAACACTGAAGCTTTCTTT	CASSMGQVNTEAFF
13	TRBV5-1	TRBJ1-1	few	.	TGCGCCAGCAGCCAGGGACAGAACACTGAAGCTTTCTTT	CASSQGQNTEAFF
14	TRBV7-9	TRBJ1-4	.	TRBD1	TGTGCCAGCAGCTTAGAGGACAGGGATGAAAAACTGTTTTTT	CASSLEDRDEKLFF
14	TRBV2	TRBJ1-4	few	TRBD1	TGTGCCAGCACTAGACAGGGAGATGAGGAAAAACTGTTTTTT	CASTRQGDEEKLFF
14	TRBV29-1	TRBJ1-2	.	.	TGCAGCGTCGTAACAGGGAAGGATTTGAATGGCTACACCTTC	CSVVTGKDLNGYTF
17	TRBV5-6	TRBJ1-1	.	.	TGTGCCAGCAGCTTGGCCAGGGCAGGGACTATGAACACTGAAGCTTTCTTT	CASSLARAGTMNTEAFF
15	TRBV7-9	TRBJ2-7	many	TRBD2	TGTGCCAGCAGCTTTCCCAGGGAGGGCCAATACGAGCAGTACTTC	CASSFPREGQYEQYF
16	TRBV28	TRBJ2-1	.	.	TGTGCCAGCAGTTTAAGTTTTTCGAGCATCTACAATGAGCAGTTCTTC	CASSLSFSSIYNEQFF
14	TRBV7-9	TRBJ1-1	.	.	TGTGCCAGCAGCTTAGGACACCTGAACACTGAAGCTTTCTTT	CASSLGHLNTEAFF
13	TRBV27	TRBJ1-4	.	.	TGTGCCAGCAGTTTTGGGGCGGGGGAAAAACTGTTTTTT	CASSFGAGEKLFF
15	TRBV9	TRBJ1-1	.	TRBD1	TGTGCCAGCAGCGCCCTGGGACAGACGAACACTGAAGCTTTCTTT	CASSALGQTNTEAFF
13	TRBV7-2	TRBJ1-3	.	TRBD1	TGTGCCAGCAGCATGGGACAGAGAAACACCATATATTTT	CASSMGQRNTIYF
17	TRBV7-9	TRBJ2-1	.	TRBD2	TGTGCCAGCAGCTTCTCCTCGGGAGGGAACTCCTACAATGAGCAGTTCTTC	CASSFSSGGNSYNEQFF
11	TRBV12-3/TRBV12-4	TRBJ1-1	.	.	TGTGCCAGCAGCCTAGGCCCCGAAGCTTTCTTT	CASSLGPEAFF
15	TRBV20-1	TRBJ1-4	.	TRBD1	TGCAGTGCTAGTCCTCCGGGACAGCGTAATGAAAAACTGTTTTTT	CSASPPGQRNEKLFF
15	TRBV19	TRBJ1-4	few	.	TGTGCCAGTAGTCCCTCCCCGGGGTTGGTGGAAAAACTGTTTTTT	CASSPSPGLVEKLFF
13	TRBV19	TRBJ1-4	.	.	TGTGCCACCCAGCAGGGTAGGGATGAAAAACTGTTTTTT	CATQQGRDEKLFF
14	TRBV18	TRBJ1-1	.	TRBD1	TGTGCCAGCTCATCGGACAGGGCAGGCACTGAAGCTTTCTTT	CASSSDRAGTEAFF
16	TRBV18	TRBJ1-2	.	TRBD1	TGTGCCAGCTCCCAAGGACGCACAGGGGGCGGCTATGGCTACACCTTC	CASSQGRTGGGYGYTF
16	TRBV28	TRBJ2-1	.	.	TGTGCCAGCAGAACTAGGCCCGGGAGCTCCTACAATGAGCAGTTCTTC	CASRTRPGSSYNEQFF
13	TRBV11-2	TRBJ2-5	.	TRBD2	TGTGCCAGCAGCCCCGGGACTAAGGAGACCCAGTACTTC	CASSPGTKETQYF
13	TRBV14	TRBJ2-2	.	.	TGTGCCAGCAGCTCTAGGTTCACCGGGGAGCTGTTTTTT	CASSSRFTGELFF
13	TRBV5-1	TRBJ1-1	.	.	TGCGCCAGCAGCTCGGGACAGAACACTGAAGCTTTCTTT	CASSSGQNTEAFF
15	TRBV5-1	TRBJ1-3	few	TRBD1	TGCGCCAGCAGCGCTACAGGGGACCAAGGAAACACCATATATTTT	CASSATGDQGNTIYF
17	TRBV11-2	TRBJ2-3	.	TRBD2	TGTGCCAGCAGCTTAGGCCCAGCGGGAGTACTGTCAGATACGCAGTATTTT	CASSLGPAGVLSDTQYF
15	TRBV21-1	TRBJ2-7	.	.	TGTGCCAGCAGCCCAAGAGGGACAGATGTTGGAAAGCAGGACTTC	CASSPRGTDVGKQDF
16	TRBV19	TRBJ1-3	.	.	TGTGCCAGTAGTACGACAGAATCAAGGCCTGGAAACACCATATATTTT	CASSTTESRPGNTIYF
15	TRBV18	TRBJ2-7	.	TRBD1	TGTGCCAGCTCACCCGGGACAGGGGTTGAGAAAGAGCAGTACTTC	CASSPGTGVEKEQYF